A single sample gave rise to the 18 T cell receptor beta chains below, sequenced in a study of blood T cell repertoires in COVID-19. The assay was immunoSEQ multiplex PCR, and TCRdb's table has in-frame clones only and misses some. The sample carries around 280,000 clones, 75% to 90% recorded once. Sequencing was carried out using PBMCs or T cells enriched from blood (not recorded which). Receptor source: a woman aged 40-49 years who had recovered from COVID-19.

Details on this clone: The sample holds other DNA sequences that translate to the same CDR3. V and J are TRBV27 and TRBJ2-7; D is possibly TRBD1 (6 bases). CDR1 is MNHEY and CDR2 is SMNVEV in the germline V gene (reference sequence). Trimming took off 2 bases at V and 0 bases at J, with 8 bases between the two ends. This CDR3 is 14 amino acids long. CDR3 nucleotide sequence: TGTGCCAGCAGTTTAGACAGGAGCTCCTACGAGCAGTACTTC. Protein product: CASSLDRSSYEQYF.

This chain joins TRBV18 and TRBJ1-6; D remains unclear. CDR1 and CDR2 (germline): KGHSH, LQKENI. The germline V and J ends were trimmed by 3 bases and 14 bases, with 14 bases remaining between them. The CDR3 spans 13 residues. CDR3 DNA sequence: TGTGCCAGCTCACCGGGCCGACGCTGGACCCTCCACTTT. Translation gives CASSPGRRWTLHF. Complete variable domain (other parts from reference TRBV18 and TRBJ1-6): NAGVMQNPRHLVRRRGQEARLRCSPMKGHSHVYWYRQLPEEGLKFMVYLQKENIIDESGMPKERFSAEFPKEGPSILRIQQVVRGDSAAYFCASSPGRRWTLHFGNGTRLTVT.

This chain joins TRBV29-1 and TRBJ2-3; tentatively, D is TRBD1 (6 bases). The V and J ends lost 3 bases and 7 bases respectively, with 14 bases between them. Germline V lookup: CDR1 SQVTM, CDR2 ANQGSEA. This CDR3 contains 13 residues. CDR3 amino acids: CSVDGQGLNTQYF. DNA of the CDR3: TGCAGCGTTGATGGGCAGGGGTTAAATACGCAGTATTTT.

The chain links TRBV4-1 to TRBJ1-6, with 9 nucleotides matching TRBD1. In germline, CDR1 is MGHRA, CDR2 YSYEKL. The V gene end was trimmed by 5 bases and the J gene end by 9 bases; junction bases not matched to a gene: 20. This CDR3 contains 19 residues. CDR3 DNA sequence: TGCGCCAGCAGCTACCGACCCCCCGACAGGGGGTTTATAGGTTCACCCCTCCACTTT. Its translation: CASSYRPPDRGFIGSPLHF.

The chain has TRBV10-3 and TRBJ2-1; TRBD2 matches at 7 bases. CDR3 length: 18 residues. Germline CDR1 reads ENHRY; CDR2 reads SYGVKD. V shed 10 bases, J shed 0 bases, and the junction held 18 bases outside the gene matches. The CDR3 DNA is TGTGCCACCCGGGAGGATCTGGGGGGGTCGAACTCCTACAATGAGCAGTTCTTC. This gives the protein CATREDLGGSNSYNEQFF.

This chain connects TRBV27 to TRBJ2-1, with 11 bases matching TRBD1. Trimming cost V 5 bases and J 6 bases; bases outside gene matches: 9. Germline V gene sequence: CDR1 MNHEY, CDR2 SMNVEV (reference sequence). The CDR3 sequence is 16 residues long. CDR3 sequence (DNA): TGTGCCAGCAGTCCCGCCGGGACAGGGGGAATCAATGAGCAGTTCTTC. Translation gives CASSPAGTGGINEQFF.

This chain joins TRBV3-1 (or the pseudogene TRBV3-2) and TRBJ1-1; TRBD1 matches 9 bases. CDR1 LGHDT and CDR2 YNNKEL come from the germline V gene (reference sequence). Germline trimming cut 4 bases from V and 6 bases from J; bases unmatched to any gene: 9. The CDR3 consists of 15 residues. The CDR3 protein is CASSLQGQGRAEAFF. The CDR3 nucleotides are TGTGCCAGCAGCCTACAAGGACAGGGGAGGGCTGAAGCTTTCTTT.

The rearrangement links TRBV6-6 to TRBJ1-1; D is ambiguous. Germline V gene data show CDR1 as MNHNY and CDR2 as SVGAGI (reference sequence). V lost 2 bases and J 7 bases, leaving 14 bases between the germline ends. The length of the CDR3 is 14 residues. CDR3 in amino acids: CASSYGSSSGEAFF. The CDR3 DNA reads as TGTGCCAGCAGTTACGGATCCAGTTCGGGTGAAGCTTTCTTT.

The CDR3 is CASSYSHGDSGNTIYF. As DNA, the CDR3 is TGTGCCAGCAGTTACTCCCACGGAGACTCTGGAAACACCATATATTTT. The chain uses TRBV6-5 and TRBJ1-3; D is ambiguous. The CDR3 consists of 16 residues. The germline V and J ends were trimmed by 0 bases and 0 bases, with 9 bases remaining between them. CDR1 is MNHEY and CDR2 is SVGAGI in the germline V gene.

DNA for the CDR3: TGCGCCAGCAGCTTGGTTGTTAGCGGGAGCTCCTACAATGAGCAGTTCTTC. It specifies CASSLVVSGSSYNEQFF. The chain is built from TRBV5-1 and TRBJ2-1, with TRBD2 matching 9 bases. The CDR3 runs 17 residues. V shed 0 bases, J shed 0 bases, and the junction held 4 bases outside the gene matches. Germline V gene lookup returns CDR1 SGHRS and CDR2 YFSETQ. The complete variable domain, with remaining parts taken from reference TRBV5-1 and TRBJ2-1, reads KAGVTQTPRYLIKTRGQQVTLSCSPISGHRSVSWYQQTPGQGLQFLFEYFSETQRNKGNFPGRFSGRQFSNSRSEMNVSTLELGDSALYLCASSLVVSGSSYNEQFFGPGTRLTVL.

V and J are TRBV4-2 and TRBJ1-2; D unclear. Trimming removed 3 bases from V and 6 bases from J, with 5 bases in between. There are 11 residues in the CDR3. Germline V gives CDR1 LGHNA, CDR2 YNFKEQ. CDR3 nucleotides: TGTGCCAGCAGCCAGGCAGATGGCTACACCTTC. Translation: CASSQADGYTF.

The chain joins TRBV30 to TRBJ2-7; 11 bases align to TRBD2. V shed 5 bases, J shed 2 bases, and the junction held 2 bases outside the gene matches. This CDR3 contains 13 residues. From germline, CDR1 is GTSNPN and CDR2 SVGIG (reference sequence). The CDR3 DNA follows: TGTGCCTGGGTGACTAGCGGGACCTACGAGCAGTACTTC. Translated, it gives CAWVTSGTYEQYF. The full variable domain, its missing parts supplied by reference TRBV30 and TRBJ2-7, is SQTIHQWPATLVQPVGSPLSLECTVEGTSNPNLYWYRQAAGRGLQLLFYSVGIGQISSEVPQNLSASRPQDRQFILSSKKLLLSDSGFYLCAWVTSGTYEQYFGPGTRLTVT.

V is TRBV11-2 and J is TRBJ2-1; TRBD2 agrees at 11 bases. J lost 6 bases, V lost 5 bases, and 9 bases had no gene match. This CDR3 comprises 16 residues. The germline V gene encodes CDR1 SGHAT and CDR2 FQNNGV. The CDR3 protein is CASSRERLAGLNEQFF. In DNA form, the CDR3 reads TGTGCCAGCAGCCGCGAAAGACTAGCGGGGCTCAATGAGCAGTTCTTC.

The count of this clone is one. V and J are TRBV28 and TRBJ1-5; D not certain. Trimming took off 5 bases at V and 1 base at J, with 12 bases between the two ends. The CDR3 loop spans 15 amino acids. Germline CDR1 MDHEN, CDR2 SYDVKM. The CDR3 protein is CASSISGNSNQPQHF. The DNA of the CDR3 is TGTGCCAGCAGTATTAGCGGGAACAGCAATCAGCCCCAGCATTTT.

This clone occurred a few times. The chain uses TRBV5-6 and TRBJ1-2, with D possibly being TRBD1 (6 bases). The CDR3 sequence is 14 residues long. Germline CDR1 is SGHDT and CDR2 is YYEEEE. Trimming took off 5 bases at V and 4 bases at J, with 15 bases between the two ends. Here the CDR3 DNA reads TGTGCCAGCAGTCAGCCGCGAGGGGGCTATGGCTACACCTTC. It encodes CASSQPRGGYGYTF.

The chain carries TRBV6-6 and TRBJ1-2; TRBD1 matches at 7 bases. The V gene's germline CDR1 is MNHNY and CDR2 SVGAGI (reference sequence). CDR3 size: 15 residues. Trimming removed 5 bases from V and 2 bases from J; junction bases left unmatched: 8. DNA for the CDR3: TGTGCCAGCAGTACCCCGATGACAGGGAACTATGGCTACACCTTC. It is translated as CASSTPMTGNYGYTF.

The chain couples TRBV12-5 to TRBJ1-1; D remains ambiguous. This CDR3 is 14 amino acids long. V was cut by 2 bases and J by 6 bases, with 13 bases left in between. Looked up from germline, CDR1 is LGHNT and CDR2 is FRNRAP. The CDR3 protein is CASGLYSVKAEAFF. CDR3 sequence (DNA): TGTGCTAGTGGTTTGTATTCGGTCAAAGCTGAAGCTTTCTTT.

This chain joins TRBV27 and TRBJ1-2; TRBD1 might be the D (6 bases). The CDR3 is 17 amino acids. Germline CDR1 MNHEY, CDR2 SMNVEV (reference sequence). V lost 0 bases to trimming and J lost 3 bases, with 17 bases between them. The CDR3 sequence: CASSLSIVAGVDYGYTF. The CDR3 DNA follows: TGTGCCAGCAGTTTATCGATCGTGGCAGGGGTTGACTATGGCTACACCTTC.